Included here is one T cell receptor (beta chain) sequence, with context. Its antigen is still unknown. Within the ViraFEST assay, antigen-specific CD4+ T cells underwent expansion with viral peptide pools prior to sequencing. The culture ran for roughly 10 days before CD4+ T cells were isolated. Of the BNT162b2 and mRNA-1273 vaccines, participants received two doses of one or the other. The record originates from a study of vaccination effects on CD4 cells after COVID-19. The CDR3 extends over 15 amino acids. The V gene's germline CDR1 is LNHDA and CDR2 SQIVND (reference sequence). Trimming shortened V by 7 bases and J by 0 bases, and 13 bases separated the two germline ends. Here immunoSEQ multiplex PCR was the method, and the copy in TCRdb shows in-frame clones only, minus some. The table shows fewer than 90,000 clones, with roughly 73% occurring only once.

The rearrangement links TRBV19 to TRBJ1-3; D is undetermined. This receptor was obtained from a human donor who received a COVID-19 vaccine. Here the sequenced sample was CD4+ T cells from PBMCs cultured with HCoV-OC43 spike peptides, taken after COVID-19 vaccination. The subset is: HCoV-OC43 spike overlapping peptide pool stimulation. CDR3 loop: CASTKGILSGNTIYF. The CDR3 DNA sequence: TGTGCCAGTACTAAGGGAATCCTCTCTGGAAACACCATATATTTT.